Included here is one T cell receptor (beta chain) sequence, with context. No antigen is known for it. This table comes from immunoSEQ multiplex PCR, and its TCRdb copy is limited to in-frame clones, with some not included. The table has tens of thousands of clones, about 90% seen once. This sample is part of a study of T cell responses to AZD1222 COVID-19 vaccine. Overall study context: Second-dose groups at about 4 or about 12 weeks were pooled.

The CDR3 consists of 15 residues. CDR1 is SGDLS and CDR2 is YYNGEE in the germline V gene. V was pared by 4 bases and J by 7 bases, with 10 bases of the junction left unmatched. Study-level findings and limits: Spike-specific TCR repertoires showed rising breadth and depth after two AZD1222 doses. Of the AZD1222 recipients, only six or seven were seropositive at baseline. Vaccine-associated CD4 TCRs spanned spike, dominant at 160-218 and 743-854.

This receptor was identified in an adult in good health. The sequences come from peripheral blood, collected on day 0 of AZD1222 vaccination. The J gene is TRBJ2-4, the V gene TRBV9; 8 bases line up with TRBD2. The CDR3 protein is CASSPQSSGINIQYF. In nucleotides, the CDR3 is TGTGCCAGCAGCCCCCAGAGTAGCGGGATTAACATTCAGTACTTC.